Listed below are T cell receptor beta chains from one sample, sequenced in a study of blood T cell repertoires in COVID-19. Sequenced by immunoSEQ multiplex PCR; TCRdb stores in-frame clones only, minus some. The sample holds about 75,000 clones, 75% to 85% seen once. The sample comprised peripheral blood. The receptors derive from a woman of 80 years or more with active or convalescent COVID-19. Both conserved end residues are part of each CDR3. Fields, in order: CDR3 DNA, CDR3 protein, V gene, D gene, clone size, J gene. The D gene is left open where the match is weak. Clone size is given for some rows only: seen once, a few or many times, or a class if the clone is expanded.

TGTGCCAGCAGCCAATTAACAGGGTCTTCTAATTCACCCCTCCACTTT | CASSQLTGSSNSPLHF | TRBV3-1/TRBV3-2 | NA | NA | TRBJ1-6
TGTGCCAGCAGCTCCAGGGGTACGCAGTATTTT | CASSSRGTQYF | TRBV7-6 | NA | NA | TRBJ2-3
TGTGCCAGCAGCTTAGCTAGCGGGACCTACCGCCAGTACTTC | CASSLASGTYRQYF | TRBV7-9 | TRBD2 | NA | TRBJ2-7
TGTGCCAGCTCTACAGAGGCAGGGGGTAACTATGGCTACACCTTC | CASSTEAGGNYGYTF | TRBV18 | TRBD1 | NA | TRBJ1-2
TGTGCCAGCAGCTTAATCAGGGTCACCGGGGAGCTGTTTTTT | CASSLIRVTGELFF | TRBV5-5 | NA | NA | TRBJ2-2
TGTGCCAGCGCTGAGGGACTAGCGGGGGTCTACGAGCAGTACTTC | CASAEGLAGVYEQYF | TRBV7-2 | TRBD2 | NA | TRBJ2-7
TGTGCCTGCCCGACCGGGGGGGCGGGGGGAGATCGGACCCAGTACTTC | CACPTGGAGGDRTQYF | TRBV5-3 | TRBD2 | NA | TRBJ2-5
TGTGCCAGCAGCCAACAGGGGGTTGGCTACACCTTC | CASSQQGVGYTF | TRBV14 | TRBD1 | NA | TRBJ1-2
TGTGCCAGTAGTATACAGGGGACAGGTATTAGCAATCAGCCCCAGCATTTT | CASSIQGTGISNQPQHF | TRBV19 | TRBD1 | NA | TRBJ1-5
TGTGCCAGTAGCACCCCCCGGGAGACCCAGTACTTC | CASSTPRETQYF | TRBV19 | NA | NA | TRBJ2-5
TGTGCCAGCACCATAATCCGGACAGGGCTGGACACTGAAGCTTTCTTT | CASTIIRTGLDTEAFF | TRBV7-9 | TRBD1 | NA | TRBJ1-1
TGTGCCAGCAGCACGCAGGGTGGTGGCTACACCTTC | CASSTQGGGYTF | TRBV7-2 | NA | NA | TRBJ1-2
TGTGCCAGCAGCTATACCGGGGAGCTGTTTTTT | CASSYTGELFF | TRBV12-3/TRBV12-4 | NA | NA | TRBJ2-2
TGTGCCAGCAGCTTAGGTACCGGTAATTCACCCCTCCACTTT | CASSLGTGNSPLHF | TRBV7-2 | NA | once | TRBJ1-6
TGTGCCAGCAGTTTAACAGGGTGGACTGAAGCTTTCTTT | CASSLTGWTEAFF | TRBV12-3/TRBV12-4 | NA | NA | TRBJ1-1
TGCAGCGTTGATGGGCTAGCGGCGAGCGAGCAGTACTTC | CSVDGLAASEQYF | TRBV29-1 | TRBD2 | NA | TRBJ2-7
TGCGCCAGCAGCACGCGACAGGGTTCTTATTCACCCCTCCACTTT | CASSTRQGSYSPLHF | TRBV5-1 | TRBD1 | few | TRBJ1-6
TGTGCCAGCAGCCCTTGGACAGGCATGGGAGCTTTCTTT | CASSPWTGMGAFF | TRBV7-9 | TRBD1 | NA | TRBJ1-1
TGTGCCAGCAGTTGTCCGGGACAGGGGGACTTCGGCAATCAGCCCCAGCATTTT | CASSCPGQGDFGNQPQHF | TRBV27 | TRBD1 | NA | TRBJ1-5
TGCGCCAGCAGTGACCCGTCGGGGGGTGGCAATCAGCCCCAGCATTTT | CASSDPSGGGNQPQHF | TRBV10-2 | NA | NA | TRBJ1-5
TGTGCCAGCAGCTTGGCCGGGGCGGGACTGATTAATGAAAAACTGTTTTTT | CASSLAGAGLINEKLFF | TRBV5-6 | NA | NA | TRBJ1-4
TGTGCCAGCTCACCAAAGGGACAGGGGACTGTAAGCACCGGGGAGCTGTTTTTT | CASSPKGQGTVSTGELFF | TRBV18 | TRBD1 | NA | TRBJ2-2
TGTGCCAGCTCCTATACAGGGGTGAACACTGAAGCTTTCTTT | CASSYTGVNTEAFF | TRBV18 | TRBD1 | NA | TRBJ1-1
TGTGCCAGCTCACCAGAGGGTTCTGGAAACACCATATATTTT | CASSPEGSGNTIYF | TRBV18 | NA | NA | TRBJ1-3